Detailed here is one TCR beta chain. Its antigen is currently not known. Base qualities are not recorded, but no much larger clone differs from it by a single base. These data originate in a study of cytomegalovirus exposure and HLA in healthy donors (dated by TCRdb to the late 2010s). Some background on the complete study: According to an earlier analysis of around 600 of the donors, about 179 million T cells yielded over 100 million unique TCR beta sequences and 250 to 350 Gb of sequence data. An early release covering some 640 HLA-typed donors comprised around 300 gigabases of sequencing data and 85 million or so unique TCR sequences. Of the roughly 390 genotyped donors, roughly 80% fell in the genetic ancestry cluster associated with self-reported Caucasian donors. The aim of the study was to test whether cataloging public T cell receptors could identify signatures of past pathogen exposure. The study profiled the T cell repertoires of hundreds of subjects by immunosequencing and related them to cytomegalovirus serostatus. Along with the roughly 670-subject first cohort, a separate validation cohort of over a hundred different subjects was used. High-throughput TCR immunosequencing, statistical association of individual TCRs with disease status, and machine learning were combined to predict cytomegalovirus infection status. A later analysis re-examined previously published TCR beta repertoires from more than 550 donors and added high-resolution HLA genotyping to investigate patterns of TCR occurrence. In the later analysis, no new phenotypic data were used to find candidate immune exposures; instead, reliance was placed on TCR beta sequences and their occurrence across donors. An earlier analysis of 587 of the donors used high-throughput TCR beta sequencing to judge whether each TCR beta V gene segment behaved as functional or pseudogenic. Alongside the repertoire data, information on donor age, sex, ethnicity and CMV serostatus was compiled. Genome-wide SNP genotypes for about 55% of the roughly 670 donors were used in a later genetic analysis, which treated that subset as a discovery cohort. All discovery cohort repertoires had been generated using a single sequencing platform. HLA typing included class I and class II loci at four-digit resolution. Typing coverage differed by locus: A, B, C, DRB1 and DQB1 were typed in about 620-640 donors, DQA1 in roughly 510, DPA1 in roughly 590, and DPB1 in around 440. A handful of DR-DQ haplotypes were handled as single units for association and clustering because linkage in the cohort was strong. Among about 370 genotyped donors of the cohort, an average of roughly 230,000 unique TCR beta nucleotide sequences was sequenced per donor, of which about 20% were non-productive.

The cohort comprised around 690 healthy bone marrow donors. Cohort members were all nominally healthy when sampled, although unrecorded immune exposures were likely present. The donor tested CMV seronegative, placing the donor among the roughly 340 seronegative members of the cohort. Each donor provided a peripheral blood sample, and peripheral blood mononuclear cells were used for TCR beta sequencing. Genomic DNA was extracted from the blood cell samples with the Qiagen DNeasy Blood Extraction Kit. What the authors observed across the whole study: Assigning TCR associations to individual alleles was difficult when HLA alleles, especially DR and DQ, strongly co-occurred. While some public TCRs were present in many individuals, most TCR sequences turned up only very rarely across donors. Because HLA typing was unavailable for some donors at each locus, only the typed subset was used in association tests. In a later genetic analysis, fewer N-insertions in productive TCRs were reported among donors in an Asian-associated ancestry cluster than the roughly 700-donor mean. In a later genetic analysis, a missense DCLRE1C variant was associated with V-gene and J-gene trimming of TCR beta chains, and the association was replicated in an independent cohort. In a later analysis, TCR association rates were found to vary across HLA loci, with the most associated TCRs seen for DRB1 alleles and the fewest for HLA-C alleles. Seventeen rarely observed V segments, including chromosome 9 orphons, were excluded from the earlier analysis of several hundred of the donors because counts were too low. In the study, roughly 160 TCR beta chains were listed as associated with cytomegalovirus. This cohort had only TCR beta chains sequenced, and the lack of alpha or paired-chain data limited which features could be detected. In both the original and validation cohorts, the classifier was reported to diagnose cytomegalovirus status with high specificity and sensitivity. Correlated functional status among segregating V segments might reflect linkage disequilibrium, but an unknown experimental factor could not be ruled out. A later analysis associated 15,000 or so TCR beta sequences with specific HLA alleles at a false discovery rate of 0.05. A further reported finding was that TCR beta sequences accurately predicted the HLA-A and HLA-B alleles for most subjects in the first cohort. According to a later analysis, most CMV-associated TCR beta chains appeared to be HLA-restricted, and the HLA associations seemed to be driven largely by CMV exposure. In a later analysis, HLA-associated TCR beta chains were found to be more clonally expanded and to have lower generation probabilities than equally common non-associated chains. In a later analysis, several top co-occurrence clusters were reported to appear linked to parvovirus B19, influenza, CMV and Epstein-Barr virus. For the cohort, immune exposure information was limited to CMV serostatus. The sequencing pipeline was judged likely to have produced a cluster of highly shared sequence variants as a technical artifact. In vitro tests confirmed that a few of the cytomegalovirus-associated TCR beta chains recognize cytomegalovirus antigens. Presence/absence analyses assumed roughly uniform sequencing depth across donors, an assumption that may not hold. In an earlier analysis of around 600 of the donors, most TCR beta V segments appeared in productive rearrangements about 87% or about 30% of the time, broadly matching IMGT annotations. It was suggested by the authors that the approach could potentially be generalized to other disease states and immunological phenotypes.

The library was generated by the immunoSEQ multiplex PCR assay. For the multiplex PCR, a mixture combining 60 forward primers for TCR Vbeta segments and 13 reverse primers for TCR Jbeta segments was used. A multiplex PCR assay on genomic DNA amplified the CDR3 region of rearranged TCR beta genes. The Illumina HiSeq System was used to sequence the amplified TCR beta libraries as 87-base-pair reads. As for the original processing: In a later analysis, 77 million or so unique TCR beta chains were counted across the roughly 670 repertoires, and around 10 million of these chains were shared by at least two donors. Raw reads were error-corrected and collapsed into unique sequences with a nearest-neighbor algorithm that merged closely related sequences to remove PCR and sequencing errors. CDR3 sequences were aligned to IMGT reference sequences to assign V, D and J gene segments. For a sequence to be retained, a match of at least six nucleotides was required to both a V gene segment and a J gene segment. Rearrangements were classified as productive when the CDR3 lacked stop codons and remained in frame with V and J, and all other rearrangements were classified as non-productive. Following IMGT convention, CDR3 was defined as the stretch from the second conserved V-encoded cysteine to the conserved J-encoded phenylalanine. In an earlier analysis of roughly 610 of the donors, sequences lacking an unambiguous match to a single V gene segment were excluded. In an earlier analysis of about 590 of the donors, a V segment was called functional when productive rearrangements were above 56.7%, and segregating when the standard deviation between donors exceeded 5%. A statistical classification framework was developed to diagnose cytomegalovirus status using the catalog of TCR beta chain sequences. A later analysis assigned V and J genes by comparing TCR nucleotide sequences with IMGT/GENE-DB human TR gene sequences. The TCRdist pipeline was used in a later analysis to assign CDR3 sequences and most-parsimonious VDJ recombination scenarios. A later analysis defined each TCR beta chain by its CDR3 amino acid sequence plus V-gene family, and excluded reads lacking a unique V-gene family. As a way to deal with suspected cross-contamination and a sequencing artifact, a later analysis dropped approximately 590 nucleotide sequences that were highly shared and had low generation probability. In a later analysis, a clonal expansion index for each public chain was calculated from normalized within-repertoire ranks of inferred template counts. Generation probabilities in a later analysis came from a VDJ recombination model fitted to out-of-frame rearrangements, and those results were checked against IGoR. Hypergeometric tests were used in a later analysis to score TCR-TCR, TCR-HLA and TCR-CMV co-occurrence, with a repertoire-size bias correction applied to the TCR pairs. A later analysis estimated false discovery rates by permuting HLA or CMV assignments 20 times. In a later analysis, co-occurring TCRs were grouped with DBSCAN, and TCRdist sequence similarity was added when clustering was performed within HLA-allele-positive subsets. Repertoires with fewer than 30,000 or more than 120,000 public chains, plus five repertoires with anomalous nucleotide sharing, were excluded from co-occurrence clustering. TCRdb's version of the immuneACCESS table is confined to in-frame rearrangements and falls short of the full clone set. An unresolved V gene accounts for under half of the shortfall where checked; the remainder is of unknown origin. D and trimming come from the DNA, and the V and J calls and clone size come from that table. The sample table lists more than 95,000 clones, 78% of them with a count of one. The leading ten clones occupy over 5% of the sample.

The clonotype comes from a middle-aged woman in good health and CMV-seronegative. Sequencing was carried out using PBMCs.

CDR3 sequence: CASSSSGYNEKLFF. DNA sequence: TGTGCCAGCAGCTCCTCGGGGTATAATGAAAAACTGTTTTTT. This receptor chain uses TRBV7-2 and TRBJ1-4, with the D gene not confidently named. From cysteine to phenylalanine, the CDR3 is 14 amino acids long. Only CDR3 DNA is held: 42 bases, read in frame from base 1. Trimming removed 4 bases from V and 4 bases from J, leaving 10 bases between the germline ends. In the germline V gene, CDR1 corresponds to SGHTA and CDR2 to FQGNSA.